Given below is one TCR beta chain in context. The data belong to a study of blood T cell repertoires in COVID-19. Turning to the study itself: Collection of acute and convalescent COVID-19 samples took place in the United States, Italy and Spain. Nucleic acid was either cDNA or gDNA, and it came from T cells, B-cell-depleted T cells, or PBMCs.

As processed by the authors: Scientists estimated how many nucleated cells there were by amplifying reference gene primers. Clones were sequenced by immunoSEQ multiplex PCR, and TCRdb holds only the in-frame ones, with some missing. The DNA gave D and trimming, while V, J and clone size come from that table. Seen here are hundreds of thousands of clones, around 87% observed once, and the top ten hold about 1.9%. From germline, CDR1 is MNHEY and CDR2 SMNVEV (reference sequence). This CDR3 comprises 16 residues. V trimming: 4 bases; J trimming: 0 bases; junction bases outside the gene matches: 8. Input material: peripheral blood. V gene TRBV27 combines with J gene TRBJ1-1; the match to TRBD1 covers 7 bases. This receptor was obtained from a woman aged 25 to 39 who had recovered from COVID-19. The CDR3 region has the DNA TGTGCCAGCAGTTACAGGGGCGGATTTATGAACACTGAAGCTTTCTTT. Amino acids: CASSYRGGFMNTEAFF.